The 2 T cell receptor beta chains reported below all come from one sample, sequenced in a study of T cells in tumors after PD-1 blockade. Profiled with immunoSEQ multiplex PCR; TCRdb holds only in-frame clones, not every one. The table lists about 4,400 clones, approximately 68% of them singletons. This material consisted of tumor tissue, taken before anti-PD-1 treatment. These receptors originate from a human donor with basal cell carcinoma.

The chain couples TRBV21-1 to TRBJ1-5; TRBD1, as called in the table, went unchecked against the DNA. TRBV21-1 is classified as a pseudogene. The CDR3 totals 20 residues. In DNA, the CDR3 is TGTGCCAGCAGCAAAGAGGATTGGACAGCGCCCGTTAGGCGCAATCAGCCCCAGCATTTT. Residues: CASSKEDWTAPVRRNQPQHF.

This chain uses TRBV28 with TRBJ2-4, with TRBD1 matching over 7 bases. Germline loops: CDR1 MDHEN, CDR2 SYDVKM. V dropped 5 bases and J dropped 0; count of bases not matched to a gene: 7. The CDR3 length is 16 residues. CDR3: CASSQQGTVAKNIQYF. The CDR3 DNA reads TGTGCCAGCAGTCAACAGGGGACCGTAGCCAAAAACATTCAGTACTTC.